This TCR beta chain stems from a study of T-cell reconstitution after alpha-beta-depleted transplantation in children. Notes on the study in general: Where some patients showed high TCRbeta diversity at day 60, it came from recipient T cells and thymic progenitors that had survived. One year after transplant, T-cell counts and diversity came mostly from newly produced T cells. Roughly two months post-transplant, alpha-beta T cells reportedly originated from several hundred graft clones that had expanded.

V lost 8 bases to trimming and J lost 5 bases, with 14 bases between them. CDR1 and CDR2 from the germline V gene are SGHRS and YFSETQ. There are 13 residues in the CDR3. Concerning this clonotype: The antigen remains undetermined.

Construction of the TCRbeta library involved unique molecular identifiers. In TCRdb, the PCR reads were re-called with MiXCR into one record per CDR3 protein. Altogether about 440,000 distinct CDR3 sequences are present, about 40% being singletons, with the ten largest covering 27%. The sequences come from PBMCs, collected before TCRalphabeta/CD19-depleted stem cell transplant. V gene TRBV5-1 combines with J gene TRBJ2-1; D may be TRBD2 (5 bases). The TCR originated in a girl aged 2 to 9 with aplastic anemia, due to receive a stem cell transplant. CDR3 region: CARTPRGNNEQFF. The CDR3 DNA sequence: TGCGCCAGAACACCCCGGGGAAACAATGAGCAGTTCTTC.